A selection of T cell receptor beta chains follows, all from one sample in a study of technical replicates of blood from several donors. Sequencing used immunoSEQ multiplex PCR; TCRdb keeps in-frame clones, though not all of them. The table includes tens of thousands of clones, roughly 92% detected once. The sample comprised T cells isolated from PBMCs. These TCRs come from a human donor in good health. CDR3s include the opening cysteine and the closing phenylalanine or tryptophan. A D gene is named only where the DNA matches it firmly. Only some rows state a clone size, as once, few, many or a class for expanded clones.

>TRBV14|few|TRBJ2-7|TRBD1
CASSQDPRRRGPHEQYF
TGTGCCAGCAGCCAAGATCCCCGTCGCAGGGGGCCCCACGAGCAGTACTTC
>TRBV7-3|-|TRBJ2-3|-
CASSLTSVDTQYF
TGTGCCAGCAGCTTAACGTCCGTAGATACGCAGTATTTT
>TRBV9|-|TRBJ2-5|-
CASSAGTEPETQYF
TGTGCCAGCAGCGCTGGAACAGAGCCCGAGACCCAGTACTTC
>TRBV6-5|few|TRBJ1-2|TRBD1
CASSQWTGYGYTF
TGTGCCAGCAGTCAATGGACAGGCTATGGCTACACCTTC
>TRBV20-1|-|TRBJ2-2|-
CSAGLLGELFF
TGCAGTGCTGGGCTATTAGGGGAGCTGTTTTTT
>TRBV9|-|TRBJ2-7|-
CASSPHDFPYEQYF
TGTGCCAGCAGCCCCCATGACTTCCCCTACGAGCAGTACTTC
>TRBV30|-|TRBJ1-1|-
CAFPRGNTEAFF
TGTGCCTTCCCCAGGGGAAACACTGAAGCTTTCTTT
>TRBV5-1|-|TRBJ2-1|-
CASSFLADSDTEQFF
TGCGCCAGCAGCTTTTTGGCGGATTCGGATACTGAGCAGTTCTTC
>TRBV19|-|TRBJ2-7|-
CASSRGNRVYEQYF
TGTGCCAGTAGTAGGGGGAACAGGGTCTACGAGCAGTACTTC
>TRBV5-3|-|TRBJ1-5|-
CARSWFRAGNQPQHF
TGTGCCAGAAGCTGGTTCAGGGCTGGCAATCAGCCCCAGCATTTT
>TRBV18|-|TRBJ2-1|-
CASALGPYNEQFF
TGTGCCAGCGCCCTTGGCCCCTACAATGAGCAGTTCTTC
>TRBV10-3|-|TRBJ1-5|TRBD1
CAIRGTGPNQPQHF
TGTGCCATCAGGGGGACAGGGCCGAATCAGCCCCAGCATTTT
>TRBV10-2|-|TRBJ2-1|-
CASSESRGRYEQFF
TGCGCCAGCAGTGAGTCCCGCGGAAGGTATGAGCAGTTCTTC
>TRBV5-1|-|TRBJ2-3|-
CASSLLGVADTQYF
TGCGCCAGCAGCTTATTAGGGGTTGCAGATACGCAGTATTTT
>TRBV4-3|-|TRBJ1-5|-
CASSQDIYQPQHF
TGCGCCAGCAGCCAAGACATTTATCAGCCCCAGCATTTT
>TRBV4-2|-|TRBJ1-2|TRBD1
CASTGTGGDYTF
TGTGCCAGCACGGGGACAGGGGGTGACTACACCTTC
>TRBV21-1|-|TRBJ2-1|-
CASSKARQVVSNEQFF
TGTGCCAGCAGCAAAGCACGACAAGTGGTCTCCAATGAGCAGTTCTTC
>TRBV27|-|TRBJ2-1|TRBD1
CASRSGTGISYNEQFF
TGTGCCAGCAGGTCCGGGACAGGGATTTCGTACAATGAGCAGTTCTTC
>TRBV6-5|once|TRBJ1-2|-
CASSYPGNYGYTF
TGTGCCAGCAGTTACCCCGGGAACTATGGCTACACCTTC
>TRBV5-1|once|TRBJ2-3|TRBD2
CASSLGTSGRGTQYF
TGCGCCAGCAGCTTAGGGACCAGCGGGAGGGGCACGCAGTATTTT
>TRBV9|few|TRBJ2-1|TRBD2
CASSPYSSGSQLNEQFF
TGTGCCAGCAGCCCCTACTCGAGCGGGAGTCAATTAAATGAGCAGTTCTTC
>TRBV7-3|-|TRBJ2-2|-
CASSRFGSNTGELFF
TGTGCCAGCAGCCGTTTCGGGTCGAACACCGGGGAGCTGTTTTTT
>TRBV30|-|TRBJ2-1|TRBD2
CAWTGRADEQFF
TGTGCCTGGACGGGGAGGGCCGATGAGCAGTTCTTC
>TRBV28|-|TRBJ2-7|TRBD1
CASSPRGPEEQYF
TGTGCCAGCAGCCCCAGGGGGCCGGAGGAGCAGTACTTC
>TRBV7-8|-|TRBJ2-3|-
CASSLFGGSTDTQYF
TGTGCCAGCAGCTTATTTGGCGGGAGCACAGATACGCAGTATTTT
>TRBV2|-|TRBJ1-2|TRBD1
CASTPGQGSYGYTF
TGTGCCAGCACCCCGGGACAGGGCAGCTATGGCTACACCTTC
>TRBV15|-|TRBJ1-1|TRBD1
CATSRVDRGYTEAFF
TGTGCCACCAGCAGGGTGGACAGGGGTTACACTGAAGCTTTCTTT
>TRBV4-1|-|TRBJ2-5|TRBD1
CASSQEKITGGDPQYF
TGCGCCAGCAGCCAAGAGAAAATTACAGGGGGAGATCCCCAGTACTTC
>TRBV6-7|-|TRBJ2-3|-
CASPRGRLWDTQYF
TGTGCCAGCCCGAGAGGGCGGTTGTGGGATACGCAGTATTTT
>TRBV7-8|-|TRBJ2-7|-
CASSLALDSLTSYEQYF
TGTGCCAGCAGCTTAGCGCTAGATAGCTTAACCTCCTACGAGCAGTACTTC
>TRBV7-9|-|TRBJ2-4|-
CASSPDSLQNIQYF
TGTGCCAGCAGCCCGGACAGCCTTCAAAACATTCAGTACTTC
>TRBV28|once|TRBJ2-2|-
CASSLPGLAGELFF
TGTGCCAGCAGTTTGCCAGGATTAGCCGGGGAGCTGTTTTTT
>TRBV29-1|-|TRBJ1-1|-
CSASNTEAFF
TGCAGCGCCTCGAACACTGAAGCTTTCTTT
>TRBV19|-|TRBJ2-3|TRBD1
CASSLRQGLTDTQYF
TGTGCCAGTAGTTTAAGACAGGGCCTCACAGATACGCAGTATTTT
>TRBV2|-|TRBJ2-2|-
CASSEGASVLGELFF
TGTGCCAGCAGTGAAGGGGCTAGCGTTCTTGGGGAGCTGTTTTTT
>TRBV4-1|few|TRBJ2-1|-
CASSPLTSNNEQFF
TGCGCCAGCAGCCCCCTGACTAGTAACAATGAGCAGTTCTTC
>TRBV2|once|TRBJ2-2|-
CASSEVGWNTGELFF
TGTGCCAGCAGTGAAGTGGGCTGGAACACCGGGGAGCTGTTTTTT
>TRBV11-2|-|TRBJ1-2|TRBD1
CASSLGQHYGYTF
TGTGCCAGCAGCCTGGGACAGCACTATGGCTACACCTTC
>TRBV29-1|-|TRBJ2-7|-
CSVEFAGTGTYEQYF
TGCAGCGTTGAATTTGCCGGTACAGGAACCTACGAGCAGTACTTC
>TRBV6-4|-|TRBJ2-1|TRBD2
CASSDWGGGSYNEQFF
TGTGCCAGCAGTGACTGGGGGGGTGGCTCCTACAATGAGCAGTTCTTC
>TRBV28|-|TRBJ2-7|-
CASSFDSLASYEQYF
TGTGCCAGCAGCTTCGACAGTCTGGCTTCCTACGAGCAGTACTTC
>TRBV10-3|-|TRBJ1-5|-
CAISVSGVNQPQHF
TGTGCCATCAGTGTTTCAGGGGTCAATCAGCCCCAGCATTTT
>TRBV19|-|TRBJ1-1|TRBD1
CASSSIQGTEAFF
TGTGCCAGTAGTTCAATACAGGGGACTGAAGCTTTCTTT
>TRBV4-2|-|TRBJ1-1|-
CASSPQSVNTEAFF
TGTGCCAGCAGCCCGCAGAGCGTGAACACTGAAGCTTTCTTT
>TRBV10-3|-|TRBJ2-5|TRBD1
CAIERGRETQYF
TGTGCCATCGAGAGGGGGCGGGAGACCCAGTACTTC
>TRBV6-5|-|TRBJ2-7|TRBD2
CASSYGTSGRYEQYF
TGTGCCAGCAGTTACGGGACTAGCGGGAGGTACGAGCAGTACTTC
>TRBV4-1|once|TRBJ1-1|TRBD1
CASSQRDSLNTEAFF
TGCGCCAGCAGCCAGCGGGACAGTCTGAACACTGAAGCTTTCTTT
>TRBV7-9|-|TRBJ1-1|TRBD1
CASSSGDRGLDEAFF
TGTGCCAGCAGCTCGGGGGACAGGGGGCTCGATGAAGCTTTCTTT
>TRBV28|-|TRBJ2-1|TRBD2
CASRPTSGADNEQFF
TGTGCCAGCAGGCCGACTAGCGGGGCCGACAATGAGCAGTTCTTC
>TRBV1|-|TRBJ2-1|-
CTSSQTSGHNNEQFF
TGCACCAGCAGCCAAACTAGCGGGCACAACAATGAGCAGTTCTTC